The clone carrying this T cell receptor (beta chain) was picked up many times. What it recognizes is unknown. The germline CDR1 and CDR2 sequences are PRHDT and FYEKMQ (reference sequence). The CDR3 runs to 13 residues. V was clipped by 6 bases and J by 1 base, with 9 bases between them. The data are from a study of molecular identifiers for immune sequencing clone quantification. Findings and limits, study-wide: Clone sizes could be underestimated for highly expanded clones when identical TCR molecules share a barcode. Amid some 900,000 naive cells, spiked Jurkat TCR RNA from one cell was reportedly still detectable.

Bulk libraries came from a prior protocol with listed TCR primers. TCRdb fed the PCR reads into MiXCR, producing one record per CDR3 protein. The sample holds around 460,000 distinct CDR3 sequences, about 26% seen once. This chain links TRBV13 with TRBJ1-1; D is perhaps TRBD1 (6 bases). The sample was naive CD8+ T cells from blood, with Jurkat cell RNA spiked in. Subset here: FACS-sorted CD8+CD4-CCR7+CD45RA+ naive T cells. The TCR sequence derives from a human donor in good health. Some libraries in this study had Jurkat cell RNA spiked in. The CDR3 protein is CASRVGQNTEAFF. In nucleotides, the CDR3 is TGTGCCAGCAGAGTGGGACAGAACACTGAAGCTTTCTTT.